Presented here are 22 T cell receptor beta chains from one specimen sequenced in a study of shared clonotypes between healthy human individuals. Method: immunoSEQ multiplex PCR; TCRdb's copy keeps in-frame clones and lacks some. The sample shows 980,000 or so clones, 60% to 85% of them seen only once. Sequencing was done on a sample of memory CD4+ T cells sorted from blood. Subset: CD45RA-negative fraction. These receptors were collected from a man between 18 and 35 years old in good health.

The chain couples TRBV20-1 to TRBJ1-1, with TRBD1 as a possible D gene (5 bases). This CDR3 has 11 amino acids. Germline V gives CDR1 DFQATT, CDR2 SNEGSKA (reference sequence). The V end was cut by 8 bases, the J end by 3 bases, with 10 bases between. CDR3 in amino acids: CSRDSDTEAFF. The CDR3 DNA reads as TGCAGTAGGGACTCGGACACTGAAGCTTTCTTT.

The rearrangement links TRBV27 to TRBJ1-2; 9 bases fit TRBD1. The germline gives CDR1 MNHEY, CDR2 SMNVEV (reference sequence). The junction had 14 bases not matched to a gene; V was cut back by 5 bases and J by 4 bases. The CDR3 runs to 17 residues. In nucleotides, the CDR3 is TGTGCCAGCAGTCAAGAAGGGACAGGGAATTGGGGCTATGGCTACACCTTC. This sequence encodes CASSQEGTGNWGYGYTF.

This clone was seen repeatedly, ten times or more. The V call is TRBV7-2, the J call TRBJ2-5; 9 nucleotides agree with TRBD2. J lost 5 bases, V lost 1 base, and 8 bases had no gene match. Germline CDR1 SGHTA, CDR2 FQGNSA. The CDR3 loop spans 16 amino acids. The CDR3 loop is CASSLGLAGSGETQYF. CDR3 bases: TGTGCCAGCAGCTTAGGGCTAGCGGGGTCAGGGGAGACCCAGTACTTC.

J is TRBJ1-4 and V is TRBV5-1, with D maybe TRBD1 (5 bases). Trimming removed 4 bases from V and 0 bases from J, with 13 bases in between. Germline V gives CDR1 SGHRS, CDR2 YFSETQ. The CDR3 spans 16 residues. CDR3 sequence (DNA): TGCGCCAGCAGCAGGGACGGAGGAGCAACTAATGAAAAACTGTTTTTT. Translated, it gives CASSRDGGATNEKLFF.

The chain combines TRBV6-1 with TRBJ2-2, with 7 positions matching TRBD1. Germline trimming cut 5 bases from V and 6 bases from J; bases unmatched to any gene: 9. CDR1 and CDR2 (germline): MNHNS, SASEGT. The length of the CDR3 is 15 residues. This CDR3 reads CASSPGKQGAGELFF. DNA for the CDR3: TGTGCCAGCAGTCCGGGAAAGCAGGGGGCCGGGGAGCTGTTTTTT.

CDR3 region: CASIDWGQQINEQFF. The CDR3 DNA follows: TGTGCCAGCATCGACTGGGGACAGCAAATAAATGAGCAGTTCTTC. The V and J genes are TRBV5-4 and TRBJ2-1; TRBD1 agrees at 7 bases. The V gene end was trimmed by 6 bases and the J gene end by 7 bases; junction bases not matched to a gene: 13. The CDR3 sequence is 15 residues long. CDR1 is SGHNT and CDR2 is YYREEE in the germline V gene (reference sequence).

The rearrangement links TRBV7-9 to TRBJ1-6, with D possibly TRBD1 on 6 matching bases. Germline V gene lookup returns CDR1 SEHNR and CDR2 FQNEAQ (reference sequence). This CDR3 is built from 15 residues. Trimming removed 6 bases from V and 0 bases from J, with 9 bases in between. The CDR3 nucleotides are TGTGCCAGCAGTCAGGGGAGCTCCTATAATTCACCCCTCCACTTT. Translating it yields CASSQGSSYNSPLHF.

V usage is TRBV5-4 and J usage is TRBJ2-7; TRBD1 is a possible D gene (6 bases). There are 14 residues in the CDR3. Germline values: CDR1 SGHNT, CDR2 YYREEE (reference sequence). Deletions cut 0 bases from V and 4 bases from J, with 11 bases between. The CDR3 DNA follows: TGTGCCAGCAGCTTGGAACAGGGAAGGTACGAGCAGTACTTC. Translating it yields CASSLEQGRYEQYF. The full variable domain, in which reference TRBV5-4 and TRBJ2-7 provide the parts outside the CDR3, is ETGVTQSPTHLIKTRGQQVTLRCSSQSGHNTVSWYQQALGQGPQFIFQYYREEENGRGNFPPRFSGLQFPNYSSELNVNALELDDSALYLCASSLEQGRYEQYFGPGTRLTVT.

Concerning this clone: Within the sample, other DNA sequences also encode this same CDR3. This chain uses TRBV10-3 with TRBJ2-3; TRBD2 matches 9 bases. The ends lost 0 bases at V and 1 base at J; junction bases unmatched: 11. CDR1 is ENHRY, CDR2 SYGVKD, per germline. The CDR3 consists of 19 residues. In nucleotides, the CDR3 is TGTGCCATCAGTGAGTCGGGACTAGCCGGGGGAGGGGGCACAGATACGCAGTATTTT. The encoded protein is CAISESGLAGGGGTDTQYF.

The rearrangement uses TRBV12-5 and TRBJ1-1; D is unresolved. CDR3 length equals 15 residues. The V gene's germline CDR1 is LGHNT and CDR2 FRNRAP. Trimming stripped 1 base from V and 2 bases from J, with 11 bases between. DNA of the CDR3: TGTGCTAGTGGTTTGGAGTCGGGGTCTAACACTGAAGCTTTCTTT. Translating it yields CASGLESGSNTEAFF. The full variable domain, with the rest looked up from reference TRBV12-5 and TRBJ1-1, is DARVTQTPRHKVTEMGQEVTMRCQPILGHNTVFWYRQTMMQGLELLAYFRNRAPLDDSGMPKDRFSAEMPDATLATLKIQPSEPRDSAVYFCASGLESGSNTEAFFGQGTRLTVV.

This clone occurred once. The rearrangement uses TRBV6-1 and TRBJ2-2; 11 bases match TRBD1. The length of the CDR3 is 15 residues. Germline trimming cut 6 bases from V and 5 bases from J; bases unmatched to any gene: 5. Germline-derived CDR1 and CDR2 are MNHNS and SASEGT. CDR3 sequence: CASRGTGGSTGELFF. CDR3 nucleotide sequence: TGTGCCAGCAGGGGGACAGGGGGGAGTACCGGGGAGCTGTTTTTT.

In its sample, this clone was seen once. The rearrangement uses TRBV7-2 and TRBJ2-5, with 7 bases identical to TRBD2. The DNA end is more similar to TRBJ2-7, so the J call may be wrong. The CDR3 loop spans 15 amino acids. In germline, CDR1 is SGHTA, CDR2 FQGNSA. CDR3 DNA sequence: TGTGCCAGCAGCCTTTGGGTCAGCGGGACCTACGAGCAGTACTTC. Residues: CASSLWVSGTYEQYF.

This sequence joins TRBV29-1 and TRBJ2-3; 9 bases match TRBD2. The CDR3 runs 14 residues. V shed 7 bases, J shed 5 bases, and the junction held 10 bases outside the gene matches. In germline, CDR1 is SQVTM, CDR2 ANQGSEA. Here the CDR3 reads CSATRGGLIDTQYF. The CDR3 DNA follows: TGCAGCGCCACGCGGGGGGGCCTTATAGATACGCAGTATTTT.

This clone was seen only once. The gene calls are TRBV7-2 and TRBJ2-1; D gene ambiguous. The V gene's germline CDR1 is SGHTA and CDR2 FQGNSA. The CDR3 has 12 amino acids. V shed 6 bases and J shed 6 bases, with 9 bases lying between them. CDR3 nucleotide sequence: TGTGCCAGCAGTCGTCTGACCAATGAGCAGTTCTTC. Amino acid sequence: CASSRLTNEQFF.

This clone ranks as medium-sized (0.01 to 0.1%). CDR3 nucleotides: TGTGCCAGCAGCCTCAGCGGGAGCAGGGAGCAGTACTTC. Its protein is CASSLSGSREQYF. The chain is built from TRBV5-8 and TRBJ2-7, with 8 bases fitting TRBD2. The J segment lost 7 bases and the V segment lost 4 bases, leaving 7 bases of the junction unmatched. The V gene's germline CDR1 is SGHTS and CDR2 YDEGEE. CDR3 length equals 13 residues.

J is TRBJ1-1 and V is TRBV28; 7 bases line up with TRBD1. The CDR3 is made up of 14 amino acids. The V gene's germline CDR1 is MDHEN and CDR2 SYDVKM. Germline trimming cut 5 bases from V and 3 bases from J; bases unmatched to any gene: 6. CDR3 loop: CASSPLDRDTEAFF. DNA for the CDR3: TGTGCCAGCAGTCCCCTCGACAGGGACACTGAAGCTTTCTTT.

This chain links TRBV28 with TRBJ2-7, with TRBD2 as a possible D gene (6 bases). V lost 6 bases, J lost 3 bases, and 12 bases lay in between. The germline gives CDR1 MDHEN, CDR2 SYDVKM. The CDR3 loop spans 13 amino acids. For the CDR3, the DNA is TGTGCCAGCAGCGGTGGAGGGGTCTACGAGCAGTACTTC. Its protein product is CASSGGGVYEQYF.

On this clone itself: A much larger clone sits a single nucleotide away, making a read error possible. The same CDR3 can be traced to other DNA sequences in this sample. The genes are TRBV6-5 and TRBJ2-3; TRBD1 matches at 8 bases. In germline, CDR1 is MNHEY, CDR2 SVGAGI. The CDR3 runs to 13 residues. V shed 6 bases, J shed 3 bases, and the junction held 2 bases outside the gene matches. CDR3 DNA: TGTGCCAGCAGCCGACAGGGGACAGATACGCAGTATTTT. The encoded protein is CASSRQGTDTQYF.

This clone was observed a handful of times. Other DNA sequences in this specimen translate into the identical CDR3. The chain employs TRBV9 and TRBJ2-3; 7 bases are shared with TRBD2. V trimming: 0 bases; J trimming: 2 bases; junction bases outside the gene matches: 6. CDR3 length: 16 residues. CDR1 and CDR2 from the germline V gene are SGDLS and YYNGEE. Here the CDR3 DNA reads TGTGCCAGCAGCGTAGGGGTGGGAGGGTTCACAGATACGCAGTATTTT. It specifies CASSVGVGGFTDTQYF.

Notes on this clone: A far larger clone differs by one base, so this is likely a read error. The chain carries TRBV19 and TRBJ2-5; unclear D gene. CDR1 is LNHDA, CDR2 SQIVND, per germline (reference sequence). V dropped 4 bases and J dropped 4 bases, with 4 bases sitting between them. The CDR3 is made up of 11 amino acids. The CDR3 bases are TGTGCCAGTAGTACCGCAGAGACCCAGTACTTC. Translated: CASSTAETQYF. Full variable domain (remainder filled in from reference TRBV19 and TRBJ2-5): DGGITQSPKYLFRKEGQNVTLSCEQNLNHDAMYWYRQDPGQGLRLIYYSQIVNDFQKGDIAEGYSVSREKKESFPLTVTSAQKNPTAFYLCASSTAETQYFGPGTRLLVL.

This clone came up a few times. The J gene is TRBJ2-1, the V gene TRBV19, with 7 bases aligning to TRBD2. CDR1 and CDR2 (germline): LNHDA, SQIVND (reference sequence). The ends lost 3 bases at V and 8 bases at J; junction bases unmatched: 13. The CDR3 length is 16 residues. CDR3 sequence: CASSITTRGRGDEQFF. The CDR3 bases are TGTGCCAGTAGTATTACGACTAGGGGACGGGGGGATGAGCAGTTCTTC.

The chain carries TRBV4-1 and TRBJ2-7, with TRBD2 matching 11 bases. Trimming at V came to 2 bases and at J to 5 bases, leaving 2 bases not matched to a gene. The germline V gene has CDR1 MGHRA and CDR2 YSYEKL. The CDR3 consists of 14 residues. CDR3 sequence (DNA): TGCGCCAGCAGCCAATCGGGACTAGCGGACGAGCAGTACTTC. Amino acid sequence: CASSQSGLADEQYF.